The 23 T cell receptor beta chains given below trace back to one sample, sequenced in a study of technical replicates of blood from a handful of donors. The method was immunoSEQ multiplex PCR; TCRdb's version includes in-frame clones alone and lacks a portion of them. The repertoire consists of approximately 88,000 clones, with 85% to 95% occurring once and the leading ten covering 0.25%. The source material was T cells isolated from PBMCs. These receptors were collected from a human donor in good health.

J is TRBJ2-1 and V is TRBV7-9; 10 bases are shared with TRBD2. CDR3 length: 15 amino acids. CDR1 SEHNR and CDR2 FQNEAQ come from the germline V gene (reference sequence). V was pared by 4 bases and J by 5 bases, with 5 bases of the junction left unmatched. The CDR3 is CASSSSGRGHNEQFF. The CDR3 DNA follows: TGTGCCAGCAGCTCAAGCGGGAGGGGGCACAATGAGCAGTTCTTC.

The chain joins TRBV29-1 to TRBJ2-1, with D possibly matching TRBD1 (6 bases). Germline CDR1 reads SQVTM; CDR2 reads ANQGSEA. V lost 5 bases to trimming and J lost 3 bases, with 14 bases between them. The length of the CDR3 is 14 residues. CDR3 loop: CSVRRGSSYNEQFF. The DNA for the CDR3 is TGCAGCGTTCGTAGGGGGAGTAGCTACAATGAGCAGTTCTTC.

V usage is TRBV5-1 and J usage is TRBJ2-5; 14 nucleotides match TRBD2. With V trimmed by 4 bases and J by 3 bases, 11 bases remained unmatched. The CDR3 length is 18 residues. Germline CDR1 SGHRS, CDR2 YFSETQ. CDR3: CASSLGTSGGPDKETQYF. The CDR3 nucleotides are TGCGCCAGCAGCCTGGGGACTAGCGGGGGACCTGACAAAGAGACCCAGTACTTC.

V and J are TRBV18 and TRBJ2-3; 10 bases are a match to TRBD1. Germline V lookup: CDR1 KGHSH, CDR2 LQKENI. This CDR3 comprises 15 residues. Unmatched junction bases numbered 1, after V lost 0 bases and J lost 4 bases. The CDR3 nucleotides are TGTGCCAGCTCACCACCGGGACAGGGGCCAGATACGCAGTATTTT. Translation gives CASSPPGQGPDTQYF.

This chain joins TRBV5-6 and TRBJ1-6; D is perhaps TRBD1 (6 bases). Germline loops: CDR1 SGHDT, CDR2 YYEEEE. Trimming pared 0 bases from V and 10 bases from J, leaving 11 bases between. CDR3 length equals 14 residues. Here the CDR3 DNA reads TGTGCCAGCAGCTTGGGACAGGTATCCTCACCCCTCCACTTT. It encodes CASSLGQVSSPLHF.

This clone was recorded once. V gene TRBV11-2 combines with J gene TRBJ2-7; 8 bases are a match to TRBD1. The CDR3 has 16 residues. With V trimmed by 5 bases and J by 2 bases, 11 bases remained unmatched. CDR1 is SGHAT, CDR2 FQNNGV, per germline. CDR3 sequence reads: CASSTYRGNSPYEQYF. CDR3 bases: TGTGCCAGCAGCACCTACAGGGGGAATAGCCCCTACGAGCAGTACTTC.

The sample holds one count of this clone. The CDR3 spells CASSLVWGTGEAFF. The CDR3 bases are TGTGCCAGCAGCTTAGTGTGGGGAACGGGGGAAGCTTTCTTT. The chain employs TRBV11-2 and TRBJ1-1, with D uncertain. The CDR3 consists of 14 residues. CDR1 SGHAT and CDR2 FQNNGV come from the germline V gene. Trimming left V 1 base short and J 8 bases short, with 14 bases between.

The rearrangement joins TRBV12-5 to TRBJ2-2; the match to TRBD1 covers 10 bases. V dropped 0 bases and J dropped 6; count of bases not matched to a gene: 7. This CDR3 region has 17 residues. The germline CDR1 and CDR2 sequences are LGHNT and FRNRAP. Here the CDR3 reads CASGLVLGQGIAGELFF. The CDR3 DNA is TGTGCTAGTGGTTTGGTACTGGGACAGGGGATCGCCGGGGAGCTGTTTTTT.

This chain uses TRBV4-2 with TRBJ2-7; 7 bases are a match to TRBD1. J gave up 0 bases and V 5 bases, and 4 bases lay outside the gene matches. This CDR3 has 14 amino acids. CDR1 and CDR2 (germline): LGHNA, YNFKEQ. CDR3 nucleotide sequence: TGTGCCAGCAGCGGACAGGTCTCCTCCTACGAGCAGTACTTC. It codes for CASSGQVSSYEQYF.

V is TRBV9 and J is TRBJ2-2, with TRBD2 matching over 15 bases. There are 16 residues in the CDR3. CDR1 and CDR2 from the germline V gene are SGDLS and YYNGEE. With 3 bases clipped from V and 8 bases from J, the junction kept 5 bases outside the gene matches. The CDR3 DNA sequence: TGTGCCAGCAGCGCGGGACTAGCGGGGGGCGTAGGGGAGCTGTTTTTT. Translating it yields CASSAGLAGGVGELFF.

The rearrangement uses TRBV4-2 and TRBJ2-1; 14 nucleotides agree with TRBD2. CDR3 length: 15 amino acids. Germline V gene data show CDR1 as LGHNA and CDR2 as YNFKEQ. V dropped 3 bases and J dropped 7; count of bases not matched to a gene: 2. This CDR3 is CASSQGTSGRNEQFF. As DNA, the CDR3 is TGTGCCAGCAGCCAGGGGACTAGCGGGAGAAATGAGCAGTTCTTC.

The chain carries TRBV11-2 and TRBJ2-7; 10 bases are shared with TRBD2. Germline CDR1 reads SGHAT; CDR2 reads FQNNGV. Trimming removed 0 bases from V and 6 bases from J; junction bases left unmatched: 11. The CDR3 has 17 residues. The CDR3 protein is CASSLDQSGRAVREQYF. The CDR3 nucleotides read TGTGCCAGCAGCTTAGATCAAAGCGGGAGGGCCGTGCGCGAGCAGTACTTC. The variable domain in full, completed from reference TRBV11-2 and TRBJ2-7, reads EAGVAQSPRYKIIEKRQSVAFWCNPISGHATLYWYQQILGQGPKLLIQFQNNGVVDDSQLPKDRFSAERLKGVDSTLKIQPAKLEDSAVYLCASSLDQSGRAVREQYFGPGTRLTVT.

The gene calls are TRBV4-1 and TRBJ2-1; 13 nucleotides line up with TRBD2. The CDR3 totals 16 residues. The junction had 3 bases not matched to a gene; V was cut back by 2 bases and J by 5 bases. Per germline, CDR1 MGHRA and CDR2 YSYEKL. The CDR3 loop is CASSQQGLAGNNEQFF. CDR3 sequence (DNA): TGCGCCAGCAGCCAACAGGGACTAGCGGGAAACAATGAGCAGTTCTTC.

This rearrangement joins TRBV5-8 to TRBJ2-5, with 8 bases matching TRBD2. In germline, CDR1 is SGHTS, CDR2 YDEGEE. The CDR3 has 14 residues. The V and J ends lost 1 base and 7 bases, in that order; junction bases with no gene match: 6. The CDR3 DNA is TGTGCCAGCAGCTTGCCCGGGACTAGGGGGACCCAGTACTTC. This codes for CASSLPGTRGTQYF.

The chain links TRBV27 to TRBJ2-7, with 7 bases matching TRBD2. Germline-derived CDR1 and CDR2 are MNHEY and SMNVEV (reference sequence). V lost 4 bases, J lost 2 bases, and 11 bases stayed unmatched. The CDR3 is 16 residues long. The CDR3 here is CASSYPFSGSTYEQYF. The CDR3 region has the DNA TGTGCCAGCAGTTATCCCTTTAGCGGGTCCACCTACGAGCAGTACTTC.

The chain is built from TRBV6-1 and TRBJ2-2, with 7 bases identical to TRBD2. From germline, CDR1 is MNHNS and CDR2 SASEGT. This CDR3 has 15 residues. J gave up 2 bases and V 11 bases, and 11 bases lay outside the gene matches. The CDR3 spells CASRRAGINTGELFF. The CDR3 DNA reads as TGTGCCTCTCGCCGAGCGGGAATCAACACCGGGGAGCTGTTTTTT.

V gene TRBV5-1 combines with J gene TRBJ2-5; 7 bases fit TRBD1. Germline-derived CDR1 and CDR2 are SGHRS and YFSETQ. The CDR3 is 12 amino acids. The trim removed 6 bases at V and 2 bases at J, leaving 1 base unmatched. The CDR3 DNA reads as TGCGCCAGCACGGGACAGCAAGAGACCCAGTACTTC. Protein sequence: CASTGQQETQYF.

V is TRBV10-1 and J is TRBJ2-1, with TRBD2 matching 14 bases. Per germline, CDR1 WNHNN and CDR2 SYGVQD (reference sequence). The V segment lost 6 bases and the J segment 6 bases; nucleotides outside the gene matches: 4. The CDR3 runs 15 residues. Written as DNA, the CDR3 is TGCGCCAGCAGCCCCGGGACTAGCGGGAGCAATGAGCAGTTCTTC. This gives the protein CASSPGTSGSNEQFF.

This chain connects TRBV2 to TRBJ2-7, with a tentative D call TRBD2 (6 bases). Trimming removed 7 bases at V and 0 bases at J, with 10 bases between. Germline CDR1 reads SNHLY; CDR2 reads FYNNEI. The CDR3 runs 13 residues. This CDR3 is CASKRGLSYEQYF. CDR3 DNA sequence: TGTGCCAGCAAGAGGGGACTCTCCTACGAGCAGTACTTC.

The chain combines TRBV5-4 with TRBJ2-1; 12 nucleotides match TRBD2. This CDR3 is built from 16 residues. Germline assignment: CDR1 SGHNT and CDR2 YYREEE (reference sequence). J was trimmed by 2 bases and V by 3 bases; bases with no gene match: 3. CDR3 in amino acids: CASSSPSGGAYNEQFF. DNA for the CDR3: TGTGCCAGCAGCTCCCCTAGCGGGGGGGCCTACAATGAGCAGTTCTTC. Together with reference TRBV5-4 and TRBJ2-1, the CDR3 gives the full variable domain: ETGVTQSPTHLIKTRGQQVTLRCSSQSGHNTVSWYQQALGQGPQFIFQYYREEENGRGNFPPRFSGLQFPNYSSELNVNALELDDSALYLCASSSPSGGAYNEQFFGPGTRLTVL.

The CDR3 DNA reads TGTGCCAGCAGGCCCGGGACTAGCGGGACCACAGATACGCAGTATTTT. This codes for CASRPGTSGTTDTQYF. The rearrangement links TRBV25-1 to TRBJ2-3; 13 nucleotides agree with TRBD2. Trimming at V came to 6 bases and at J to 2 bases, leaving 5 bases not matched to a gene. The CDR3 totals 16 residues. CDR1 and CDR2 (germline): MGHDK, SYGVNS.

J is TRBJ2-5 and V is TRBV2; the match to TRBD2 covers 8 bases. The CDR3 loop spans 17 amino acids. V shed 4 bases, J shed 3 bases, and the junction held 13 bases outside the gene matches. In germline, CDR1 is SNHLY, CDR2 FYNNEI. CDR3 loop: CASSVGLAVSFEETQYF. The CDR3 DNA follows: TGTGCCAGCAGTGTAGGACTAGCAGTAAGTTTCGAAGAGACCCAGTACTTC.

This sequence joins TRBV4-1 and TRBJ1-5; possibly TRBD1 for D (5 bases). This CDR3 is built from 14 residues. CDR1 MGHRA and CDR2 YSYEKL come from the germline V gene. V lost 1 base to trimming and J lost 5 bases, with 9 bases between them. The DNA for the CDR3 is TGCGCCAGCAGCCAAGGGACAAATGATCAGCCCCAGCATTTT. It translates to CASSQGTNDQPQHF.